Included here is one TCR beta chain sequence, with context. Per the germline V gene, CDR1 is SGHRS and CDR2 is YFSETQ. V dropped 4 bases and J dropped 10; count of bases not matched to a gene: 13. The CDR3 spans 14 residues. The sample is drawn from a study of blood T cell repertoires in COVID-19. Overall study context: Sites across the United States, Italy and Spain contributed samples from acute and convalescent COVID-19. T cells, B-cell-depleted T cells, or PBMCs provided the cDNA or gDNA that served as material.

Original processing notes: Scientists estimated how many nucleated cells there were by amplifying reference gene primers. Here immunoSEQ multiplex PCR was the method, and the copy in TCRdb shows in-frame clones only, minus some. That table furnishes V, J and clone size, whereas the DNA furnished D and trimming. The profile shows tens of thousands of clones, about 88% of them singletons. V gene TRBV5-1 combines with J gene TRBJ2-7; 8 positions agree with TRBD2. Sequencing was done on a sample of peripheral blood. This clonotype was sampled from a human donor in a cohort sampled during active COVID-19. The chain's CDR3 is CASSQTSGPTIQYF. CDR3 sequence (DNA): TGCGCCAGCAGCCAAACTAGCGGACCTACGATACAGTACTTC.